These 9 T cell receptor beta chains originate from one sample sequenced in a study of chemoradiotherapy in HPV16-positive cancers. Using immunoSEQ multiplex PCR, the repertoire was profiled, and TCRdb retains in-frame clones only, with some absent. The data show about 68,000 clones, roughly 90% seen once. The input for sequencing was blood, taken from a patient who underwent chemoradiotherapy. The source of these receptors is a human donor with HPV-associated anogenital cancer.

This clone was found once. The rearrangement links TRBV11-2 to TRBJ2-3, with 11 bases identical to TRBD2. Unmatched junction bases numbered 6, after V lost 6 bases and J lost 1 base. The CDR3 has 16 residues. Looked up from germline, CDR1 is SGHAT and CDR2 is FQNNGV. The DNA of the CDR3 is TGTGCCAGCAGACGTAGCGGGGGGGCCGGCACAGATACGCAGTATTTT. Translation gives CASRRSGGAGTDTQYF. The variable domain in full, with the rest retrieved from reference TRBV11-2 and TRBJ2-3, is EAGVAQSPRYKIIEKRQSVAFWCNPISGHATLYWYQQILGQGPKLLIQFQNNGVVDDSQLPKDRFSAERLKGVDSTLKIQPAKLEDSAVYLCASRRSGGAGTDTQYFGPGTRLTVL.

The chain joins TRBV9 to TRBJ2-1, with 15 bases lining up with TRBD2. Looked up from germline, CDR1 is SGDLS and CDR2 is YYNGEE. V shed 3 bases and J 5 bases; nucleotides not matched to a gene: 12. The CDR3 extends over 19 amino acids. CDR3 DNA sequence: TGTGCCAGCAGCGCGGGACTAGCGGGGGGCGAGGATAAGAACAATGAGCAGTTCTTC. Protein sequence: CASSAGLAGGEDKNNEQFF.

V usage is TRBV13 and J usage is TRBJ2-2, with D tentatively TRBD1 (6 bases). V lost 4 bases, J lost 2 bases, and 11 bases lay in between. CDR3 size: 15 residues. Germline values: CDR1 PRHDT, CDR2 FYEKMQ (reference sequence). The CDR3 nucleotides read TGTGCCAGCAGCTACCGGGACACTAACACCGGGGAGCTGTTTTTT. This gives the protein CASSYRDTNTGELFF.

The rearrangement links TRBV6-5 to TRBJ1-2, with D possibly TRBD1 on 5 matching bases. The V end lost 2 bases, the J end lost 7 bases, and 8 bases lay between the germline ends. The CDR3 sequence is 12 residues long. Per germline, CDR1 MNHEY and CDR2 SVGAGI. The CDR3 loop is CASSYRGVGYTF. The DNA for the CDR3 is TGTGCCAGCAGTTACCGGGGGGTTGGCTACACCTTC.

The CDR3 nucleotides read TGTGCCAGCTCAGACGGGGCTCTTTCACCCCTCCACTTT. As protein: CASSDGALSPLHF. The chain employs TRBV18 and TRBJ1-6, with D possibly matching TRBD1 (5 bases). This CDR3 has 13 amino acids. Trimming took 5 bases from V and 9 from J, leaving 11 bases between them. The germline CDR1 and CDR2 sequences are KGHSH and LQKENI.

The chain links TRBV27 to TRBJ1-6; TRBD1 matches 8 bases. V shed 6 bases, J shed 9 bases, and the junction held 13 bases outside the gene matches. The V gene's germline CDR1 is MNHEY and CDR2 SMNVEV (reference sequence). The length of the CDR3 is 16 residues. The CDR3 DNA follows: TGTGCCAGCAGAAAGCGAGAGACAGGGGCTTTTTCACCCCTCCACTTT. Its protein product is CASRKRETGAFSPLHF.

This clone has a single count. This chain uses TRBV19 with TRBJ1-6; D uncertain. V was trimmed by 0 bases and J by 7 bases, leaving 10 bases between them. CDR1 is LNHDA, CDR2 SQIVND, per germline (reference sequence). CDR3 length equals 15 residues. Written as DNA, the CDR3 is TGTGCCAGTAGTATAGATGGGTCACCCAATTCACCCCTCCACTTT. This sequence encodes CASSIDGSPNSPLHF. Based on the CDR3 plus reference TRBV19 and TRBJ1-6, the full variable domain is DGGITQSPKYLFRKEGQNVTLSCEQNLNHDAMYWYRQDPGQGLRLIYYSQIVNDFQKGDIAEGYSVSREKKESFPLTVTSAQKNPTAFYLCASSIDGSPNSPLHFGNGTRLTVT.

CDR3: CASSISSGLSYNEQFF. CDR3 DNA sequence: TGTGCCAGTAGTATCTCTTCTGGGCTATCCTACAATGAGCAGTTCTTC. V usage is TRBV19 and J usage is TRBJ2-1, with unresolved D. CDR1 is LNHDA, CDR2 SQIVND, per germline (reference sequence). V was pared by 3 bases and J by 1 base, with 13 bases between. This CDR3 is built from 16 residues.

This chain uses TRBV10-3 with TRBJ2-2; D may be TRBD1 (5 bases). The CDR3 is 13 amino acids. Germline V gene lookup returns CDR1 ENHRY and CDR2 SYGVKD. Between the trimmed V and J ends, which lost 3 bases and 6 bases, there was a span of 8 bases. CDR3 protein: CAISEWGSGELFF. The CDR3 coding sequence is TGTGCCATCAGTGAATGGGGCTCCGGGGAGCTGTTTTTT.